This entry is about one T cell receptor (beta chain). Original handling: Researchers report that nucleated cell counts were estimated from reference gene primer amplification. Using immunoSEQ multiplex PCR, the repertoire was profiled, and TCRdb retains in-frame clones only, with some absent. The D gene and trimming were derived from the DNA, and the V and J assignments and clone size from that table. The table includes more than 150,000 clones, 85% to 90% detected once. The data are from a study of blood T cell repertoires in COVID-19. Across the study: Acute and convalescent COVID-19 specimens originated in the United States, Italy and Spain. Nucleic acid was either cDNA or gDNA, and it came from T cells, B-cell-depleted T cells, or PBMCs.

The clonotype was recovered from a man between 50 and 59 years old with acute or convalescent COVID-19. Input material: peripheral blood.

The CDR3 DNA follows: TGTGCCAGCAGTTACTCCACCCGGCGGGGGATCGCTGGAAACACCATATATTTT. It codes for CASSYSTRRGIAGNTIYF. J is TRBJ1-3 and V is TRBV6-2 or TRBV6-3, with a possible D match to TRBD1 (5 bases). The V end lost 0 bases, the J end lost 2 bases, and 17 bases lay between the germline ends. Per germline, CDR1 MNHEY and CDR2 SVGEGT. The CDR3 spans 18 residues.